The entry that follows covers one TCR beta chain sequence. The antigen this receptor binds is unknown. The record has no base qualities; no much larger clone is one base away. The sample is drawn from a study of blood T cell repertoires in COVID-19 (dated by TCRdb to the early 2020s). With regard to the full study: Samples from collaborators originated in the United States, Italy and Spain and spanned both the acute and convalescent phases of COVID-19. The prospective study material was composed of cDNA or gDNA derived from T cells, B-cell-depleted T cells, or PBMCs. Deeply sampled blood TCRbeta repertoires from subjects exposed to, actively infected with, or recovered from COVID-19 were included in the dataset. A freely available public database, intended as a resource for researchers studying the immune response to SARS-CoV-2, is where the repertoires were released. Samples came from the ongoing ImmuneRACE study (first 160 participants) plus 1,254 subjects from 6 global collaborators. A de-identified subject ID, COVID-19 status, age in years and sex were almost always included in the sample metadata. HLA class I and class II types, where available, came from metadata supplied by the sample provider rather than from assay-based typing. Paper-wide results and their limitations: Clinical and demographic metadata were provided uncurated, with the amount varying by source and participant.

TCRbeta CDR3 regions were amplified from genomic DNA using the immunoSEQ Assay, a bias-controlled multiplex PCR. Under the source paper's analysis protocol: Nucleated cell counts per sample were estimated from amplification of reference gene primers within the assay. Sequence reads were collapsed and filtered to measure the absolute abundance of every unique TCRbeta CDR3 rearrangement. For each sample, productive Simpson clonality was calculated as the square root of Simpson's diversity index over productive rearrangements. Held by TCRdb, this immuneACCESS table contains in-frame sequences only and omits some clones. Under half of the omission traces to an unresolved V gene where checked; the cause of the rest is unknown. The V and J calls and the clone size are those of that table, but D and trimming were determined from the DNA. The table for this sample lists tens of thousands of clones; nearly 90% of them were counted only once. The ten largest account for around 5.3% of the sample.

Whole blood was collected in K2EDTA tubes by collaborating institutions according to the institutions' own protocols. Collaborator samples were shipped for TCRbeta analysis as frozen whole blood, isolated PBMCs, or DNA extracted from either sample type. The germline ends are 11 bases apart after V is trimmed by 2 bases and J by 4 bases. CDR1 and CDR2, looked up from the germline V gene, are KGHSH and LQKENI. Counted from cysteine to phenylalanine, this CDR3 has 14 amino acids. Here the CDR3 DNA is all that survives: 42 bases in frame from base 1. The sequence came from a man aged 45 to 65 with acute or convalescent COVID-19. Sequencing input: peripheral blood. Recombination joined TRBV18 with TRBJ1-1; the D gene is possibly TRBD1, with 6 bases matching. The CDR3 loop reads CASSPNRVGTEAFF. The nucleotide sequence is TGTGCCAGCTCACCAAACAGGGTAGGCACTGAAGCTTTCTTT.